This TCR beta chain was obtained from a study of CD8+ T cells in alopecia areata. In the study overall: Treated patients swallowed 5 to 10 mg of oral tofacitinib twice daily.

The CDR3 sequence is 14 residues long. J lost 12 bases, V lost 0 bases, and 4 bases had no gene match. Germline assignment: CDR1 MGHRA and CDR2 YSYEKL. Reverse transcription of extracted RNA yielded cDNA, which provided the sequencing template. This table comes from immunoSEQ multiplex PCR, and its TCRdb copy is limited to in-frame clones, with some not included. Of 200,000 or so clones listed, 58% were seen once; the top ten hold 5.5% to 6%. Findings and limits, study-wide: Clonality was higher in lesional than normal scalp, especially in alopecia totalis/universalis. Many expanded lesional clones remained in scalp and blood on tofacitinib.

Treatment specified: oral pan-JAK inhibitor, 5-10 mg twice daily. T lymphocytes (CD4+ and CD8+) were sorted from PBMCs. With regard to this clone: Its specificity is unknown.

This sequence joins TRBV4-1 and TRBJ2-1, with 11 bases that match TRBD2. The sample here was CD4+ T cells sorted from blood, taken at week 24, from a patient treated with tofacitinib. This clonotype was sampled from a human donor with alopecia areata. The CDR3 nucleotides are TGCGCCAGCAGCCAAGATAGGCTAGCGGGGGGGCAGTTCTTC. Residues: CASSQDRLAGGQFF.